Listed below are T cell receptor beta chains from one sample, sequenced in a study of blood T cell repertoires in COVID-19. Only in-frame clones appear in the TCRdb table, and some are missing; sequencing was by immunoSEQ multiplex PCR. The sample lists about 390,000 clones, roughly 89% occurring once. The material sequenced was PBMCs or T cells enriched from blood (not recorded which). These receptor sequences come from a woman aged 45-65 years who had recovered from COVID-19. Both conserved end residues are part of each CDR3. The order of the fields is CDR3 DNA, CDR3 protein, clone size, D gene, V gene, J gene. The D gene is left open where the match is weak. Size values are once, few and many counts, or a class for expanded clones, and some rows have none.

DNA: TGCGCCAGCAGCTTGGTGGGAGAAGAGACCCAGTACTTC
CDR3: CASSLVGEETQYF
size: .
D: .
V: TRBV5-1
J: TRBJ2-5

DNA: TGTGCCAGCAAGCCCGGGGGGGCTTTTTTGGGCTACACCTTC
CDR3: CASKPGGAFLGYTF
size: .
D: .
V: TRBV6-5
J: TRBJ1-2

DNA: TGTGCCAGCAGCTTAGTTGGGCCAGACTATGGCTACACCTTC
CDR3: CASSLVGPDYGYTF
size: .
D: .
V: TRBV7-9
J: TRBJ1-2

DNA: TGTGCCAGCAGCTTAGATGCCGGGACAGGGTACGAGCAGTACTTC
CDR3: CASSLDAGTGYEQYF
size: .
D: TRBD1
V: TRBV11-2
J: TRBJ2-7

DNA: TGTGCCTGGGGTCCCGGACTTCTCTACGAGCAGTACTTC
CDR3: CAWGPGLLYEQYF
size: .
D: .
V: TRBV30
J: TRBJ2-7

DNA: TGTGCCTGGAGGACTGCGATGAACACTGAAGCTTTCTTT
CDR3: CAWRTAMNTEAFF
size: .
D: .
V: TRBV30
J: TRBJ1-1

DNA: TGTGCCAGCAGCGACATTACTAGCGGGGGATACACCGGGGAGCTGTTTTTT
CDR3: CASSDITSGGYTGELFF
size: .
D: TRBD2
V: TRBV2
J: TRBJ2-2

DNA: TGTGCCAGCAGCTCTTGGGCAGTCTCGGAAGCTTTCTTT
CDR3: CASSSWAVSEAFF
size: .
D: .
V: TRBV7-9
J: TRBJ1-1

DNA: TGTGCCAGCTCACACGACAGTTCGAGTCGAAAAGGAGAAAAACTGTTTTTT
CDR3: CASSHDSSSRKGEKLFF
size: .
D: .
V: TRBV18
J: TRBJ1-4

DNA: TGTGCCTGGACCACACCGGGATTGGACACTGAAGCTTTCTTT
CDR3: CAWTTPGLDTEAFF
size: .
D: .
V: TRBV30
J: TRBJ1-1

DNA: TGTGCCAGCAGTTCCCCCACCGGGACAAATAATTCACCCCTCCACTTT
CDR3: CASSSPTGTNNSPLHF
size: .
D: .
V: TRBV28
J: TRBJ1-6

DNA: TGTGCCAGCAGCTTAGACCGTACACGAAATGAAAAACTGTTTTTT
CDR3: CASSLDRTRNEKLFF
size: .
D: .
V: TRBV11-2
J: TRBJ1-4

DNA: TGTGCCAGCATCCCTCCCGGCGGACACTACTCCTACGAGCAGTACTTC
CDR3: CASIPPGGHYSYEQYF
size: .
D: .
V: TRBV28
J: TRBJ2-7

DNA: TGTGCCAGCAGTGACTCCGGGACAGGCTGGGATGGCTACACCTTC
CDR3: CASSDSGTGWDGYTF
size: .
D: TRBD1
V: TRBV6-4
J: TRBJ1-2

DNA: TGTGCCAGCAGCTGGGGACAGAACTATGGCTACACCTTC
CDR3: CASSWGQNYGYTF
size: .
D: TRBD1
V: TRBV7-9
J: TRBJ1-2

DNA: TGTGCCAGCAGCGTTATCGGGGGTGACACAGATACGCAGTATTTT
CDR3: CASSVIGGDTDTQYF
size: .
D: .
V: TRBV11-2
J: TRBJ2-3

DNA: TGCGCCAGCAGCTCACAGGGAATGAACACTGAAGCTTTCTTT
CDR3: CASSSQGMNTEAFF
size: .
D: .
V: TRBV5-1
J: TRBJ1-1

DNA: TGTGCCCTCATACTGCTACGAACCGGGGAGCTGTTTTTT
CDR3: CALILLRTGELFF
size: .
D: .
V: TRBV7-9
J: TRBJ2-2

DNA: TGTGCCAGCAGCCAAGAGTTTAGGAGGGTAGCTCGTAGCAATGAGCAGTTCTTC
CDR3: CASSQEFRRVARSNEQFF
size: .
D: .
V: TRBV3-1/TRBV3-2
J: TRBJ2-1

DNA: TGCGCCAGCAGGGAAGGGGTTTCTAATGAAAAACTGTTTTTT
CDR3: CASREGVSNEKLFF
size: few
D: .
V: TRBV5-1
J: TRBJ1-4

DNA: TGTGCCACCAGTGACCCGCAAGGAAGCGGGACAGGGGTCACCGGGGAGCTGTTTTTT
CDR3: CATSDPQGSGTGVTGELFF
size: .
D: TRBD1
V: TRBV24-1
J: TRBJ2-2

DNA: TGCGCCAGCAGCCACCCCAGCGGACTAGCGGGGGCCTCGAACACCGGGGAGCTGTTTTTT
CDR3: CASSHPSGLAGASNTGELFF
size: .
D: TRBD2
V: TRBV4-1
J: TRBJ2-2

DNA: TGCGCCAGCAGCTTGGGAGCCACTAGCACAGATACGCAGTATTTT
CDR3: CASSLGATSTDTQYF
size: once
D: .
V: TRBV5-1
J: TRBJ2-3

DNA: TGCAGTTGCTCCGGGACAACCGTGGACGAGCAGTACTTC
CDR3: CSCSGTTVDEQYF
size: .
D: .
V: TRBV29-1
J: TRBJ2-7

DNA: TGTGCCAGCAGCGCGAGGGGACTGAACACCGGGGAGCTGTTTTTT
CDR3: CASSARGLNTGELFF
size: .
D: .
V: TRBV9
J: TRBJ2-2

DNA: TGTGCCAGCAGCTTAGTCGCGGGCGACACTGAAGCTTTCTTT
CDR3: CASSLVAGDTEAFF
size: .
D: .
V: TRBV7-9
J: TRBJ1-1

DNA: TGTGCCAGCAGCCTGGGGGCAGGATTAAACTATGGCTACACCTTC
CDR3: CASSLGAGLNYGYTF
size: once
D: .
V: TRBV6-5
J: TRBJ1-2

DNA: TGTGCCAGCTCATCCGACAAGATACTTAACTATGGCTACACCTTC
CDR3: CASSSDKILNYGYTF
size: .
D: .
V: TRBV18
J: TRBJ1-2

DNA: TGTGCCAGCACCAACTTTATCACTAGCACAGATACGCAGTATTTT
CDR3: CASTNFITSTDTQYF
size: once
D: .
V: TRBV2
J: TRBJ2-3

DNA: TGTGCCACCAGCAGATTAGCGGGGGATCTAACAGATACGCAGTATTTT
CDR3: CATSRLAGDLTDTQYF
size: .
D: TRBD2
V: TRBV15
J: TRBJ2-3

DNA: TGTGCCATCAGTGAGGGGGCGGGACAGCCCCAGCATTTT
CDR3: CAISEGAGQPQHF
size: .
D: .
V: TRBV10-3
J: TRBJ1-5

DNA: TGCGCCAGCAGCCAAGGTGGAGTTGGATCCTACGAGCAGTACTTC
CDR3: CASSQGGVGSYEQYF
size: .
D: .
V: TRBV4-1
J: TRBJ2-7

DNA: TGTGCCAGCAGTTTAGTAGCTGATGAGCAGTTCTTC
CDR3: CASSLVADEQFF
size: .
D: .
V: TRBV28
J: TRBJ2-1

DNA: TGTGCCAGCAGTTCTTCCGTGTCACCCCTCCACTTT
CDR3: CASSSSVSPLHF
size: .
D: .
V: TRBV6-2/TRBV6-3
J: TRBJ1-6

DNA: TGCGCCAGCAGCGCTCATACCACACTACAAGAGACCCAGTACTTC
CDR3: CASSAHTTLQETQYF
size: .
D: .
V: TRBV4-1
J: TRBJ2-5

DNA: TGTGCCAGTGGGGAGACAGGGATTACTGGGGAGACCCAGTACTTC
CDR3: CASGETGITGETQYF
size: .
D: TRBD1
V: TRBV19
J: TRBJ2-5

DNA: TGCAGCGCGCTGCTTTTGCGGGGTCGCGCTGAGCAGTTCTTC
CDR3: CSALLLRGRAEQFF
size: .
D: .
V: TRBV29-1
J: TRBJ2-1

DNA: TGTGCCAGTAGTAACAGGGCTAACTATGGCTACACCTTC
CDR3: CASSNRANYGYTF
size: .
D: .
V: TRBV19
J: TRBJ1-2

DNA: TGTGCCAGCTCTGGACTGGAGAACACCTACGAGCAGTACTTC
CDR3: CASSGLENTYEQYF
size: .
D: .
V: TRBV7-9
J: TRBJ2-7

DNA: TGTGCCAGCAGCGAACCTCTACCCGGAGCCGATACGCAGTATTTT
CDR3: CASSEPLPGADTQYF
size: .
D: .
V: TRBV7-9
J: TRBJ2-3

DNA: TGTGCCAGCAGCTTGGCCAGCGGGGACTACAATGAGCAGTTCTTC
CDR3: CASSLASGDYNEQFF
size: .
D: TRBD2
V: TRBV7-9
J: TRBJ2-1

DNA: TGTGCCAGCAGCCAAGAGATCCGGGGAAACACCATATATTTT
CDR3: CASSQEIRGNTIYF
size: .
D: .
V: TRBV3-1/TRBV3-2
J: TRBJ1-3